The rows below give T cell receptor beta chains drawn from one sample of a study of a mutant IDH1 vaccine in newly diagnosed glioma. Assay used: immunoSEQ multiplex PCR; TCRdb lists only in-frame clones, some missing. The data contain tens of thousands of clones, under 90% of them singletons. The sequencing here drew on PBMCs, taken from a glioma patient treated with radiotherapy, temozolomide or both. These receptors were taken from a woman aged 45-65 years with glioma. Each CDR3 is given with its conserved first and last residue. A D gene is named only where the DNA matches it firmly. The size entry is marked missing in some rows and otherwise reads once, few, many or a size class.

>13|TRBJ1-5|TRBV6-5|-|-
TGTGCCACCACACCGCGGGGGAATCAGCCCCAGCATTTT
CATTPRGNQPQHF
>12|TRBJ1-2|TRBV7-2|TRBD1|-
TGTGCCAGCAGCCGACAGGGGTATGGCTACACCTTC
CASSRQGYGYTF
>14|TRBJ2-7|TRBV2|-|once
TGTGCCAGCAGGCCGGGACTCCACCACTACGAGCAGTACTTC
CASRPGLHHYEQYF
>14|TRBJ1-4|TRBV18|-|-
TGTGCCAGCTCACCTCGAGAAGCTAATGAAAAACTGTTTTTT
CASSPREANEKLFF
>13|TRBJ2-1|TRBV2|-|-
TGTGCCAGCAGTGAAGAACTAGGCAATGAGCAGTTCTTC
CASSEELGNEQFF
>14|TRBJ2-7|TRBV5-5|-|-
TGTGCCAGCTCCCGCAGGGGCAGCTCCTACGAGCAGTACTTC
CASSRRGSSYEQYF
>12|TRBJ1-1|TRBV19|-|-
TGTGCCAGTAGCCAGGGGAGATTTGAAGCTTTCTTT
CASSQGRFEAFF
>19|TRBJ1-6|TRBV5-4|TRBD1|-
TGTGCCAGCAGCTTCTACGATGGACGGGGACAGAGATATAATTCACCCCTCCACTTT
CASSFYDGRGQRYNSPLHF
>15|TRBJ2-1|TRBV9|TRBD2|-
TGTGCCAGCAGCCCGAGGACTAGTCCCAGGAATGAGCAGTTCTTC
CASSPRTSPRNEQFF
>16|TRBJ2-5|TRBV5-1|TRBD2|-
TGCGCCAGCAGCTTGGTAGCGGGGGGCCTTGGAGAGACCCAGTACTTC
CASSLVAGGLGETQYF
>15|TRBJ1-1|TRBV5-4|-|-
TGTGCCAGCAGTCCCGGAGGGCCGGGGGCGACGGAAGCTTTCTTT
CASSPGGPGATEAFF
>17|TRBJ2-1|TRBV12-5|TRBD2|-
TGTGCTAGTGGTTTGGCCCCCTACCCGGGGGGGAAGTATGAGCAGTTCTTC
CASGLAPYPGGKYEQFF
>15|TRBJ1-2|TRBV6-4|-|-
TGTGCCAGCAGTGACTCCCGGCCCCGCCTGGGGGGCTACACCTTC
CASSDSRPRLGGYTF
>13|TRBJ2-7|TRBV7-2|-|-
TGTGCCAGCAGCTTGGACGGCTCCTACGAGCAGTACTTC
CASSLDGSYEQYF
>15|TRBJ2-4|TRBV27|-|-
TGTGCCAGCAGTTTGGGTTCAGGGGCCAAAAACATTCAGTACTTC
CASSLGSGAKNIQYF
>15|TRBJ1-1|TRBV5-1|-|-
TGCGCCAGCAGCTTTTTGGTAGGGGGGAACACTGAAGCTTTCTTT
CASSFLVGGNTEAFF
>16|TRBJ1-6|TRBV5-1|-|once
TGCGCCAGCAGCCAGGACAGCCCTGCCAATAATTCACCCCTCCACTTT
CASSQDSPANNSPLHF
>13|TRBJ2-2|TRBV5-1|-|-
TGCGCCAGCAGCTTGGAAGTCTCCGGGGAGCTGTTTTTT
CASSLEVSGELFF
>14|TRBJ2-7|TRBV5-1|TRBD1|-
TGCGCCAGCAGCTTCGGCAGGGGGCGGGTCGAGCAGTACTTC
CASSFGRGRVEQYF
>15|TRBJ2-4|TRBV19|TRBD1|-
TGTGCCAGTAGTAATGGGACAGGGGGAAGAAACATTCAGTACTTC
CASSNGTGGRNIQYF
>14|TRBJ1-3|TRBV6-5|-|-
TGTGCCAGCAGTAAAGGGGATACCCGAAACACCATATATTTT
CASSKGDTRNTIYF
>11|TRBJ2-7|TRBV18|-|-
TGTGCCAGCTCACAGGGTGGAGAGCAGTACTTC
CASSQGGEQYF
>17|TRBJ1-2|TRBV28|TRBD1|few
TGTGCCAGCAGTCGAGGGGGGACAGGGTTTTCCAACTATGGCTACACCTTC
CASSRGGTGFSNYGYTF
>11|TRBJ1-1|TRBV27|-|-
TGTGCCAGCAGCCAAAAGGGTGAAGCTTTCTTT
CASSQKGEAFF
>15|TRBJ2-3|TRBV7-2|-|-
TGTGCCAGCAGCTTAGTTGGGAGTAGCACAGATACGCAGTATTTT
CASSLVGSSTDTQYF
>11|TRBJ2-1|TRBV5-6|-|-
TGTGCCAGCAGCTTATGGGATGAGCAGTTCTTC
CASSLWDEQFF
>15|TRBJ1-5|TRBV6-5|-|-
TGTGCCAGCAGTTACTCGATTCCTAGCAATCAGCCCCAGCATTTT
CASSYSIPSNQPQHF
>13|TRBJ1-5|TRBV18|-|-
TGTGCCAGCACCGGCGGGGGAAATCAGCCCCAGCATTTT
CASTGGGNQPQHF
>11|TRBJ1-1|TRBV20-1|-|-
TGCAGTGCTAGAGTTAGGGACGAAGCTTTCTTT
CSARVRDEAFF
>13|TRBJ2-5|TRBV5-5|-|-
TGTGCCAGCAGCCGCCCGCAGGAGAGGACCCAGTACTTC
CASSRPQERTQYF
>14|TRBJ2-3|TRBV7-7|TRBD2|-
TGTGCCAGCAGCTCGGGACTAGAGGTAGATACGCAGTATTTT
CASSSGLEVDTQYF
>16|TRBJ2-5|TRBV2|TRBD2|-
TGTGCCAGCAGTATTATGGGGGGACTAGCCTTGGAGACCCAGTACTTC
CASSIMGGLALETQYF
>15|TRBJ1-2|TRBV5-1|TRBD1|-
TGCGCCAGCAGCCGACGGACAGGGGGCAACTATGGCTACACCTTC
CASSRRTGGNYGYTF
>13|TRBJ1-6|TRBV6-1|-|-
TGTGCCAGCTGGGCAGACTATAATTCACCCCTCCACTTT
CASWADYNSPLHF
>15|TRBJ1-3|TRBV6-6|-|-
TGTGCCAGCAGTTACTCTAAGGGTGCGGGAAACACCATATATTTT
CASSYSKGAGNTIYF
>14|TRBJ2-7|TRBV5-1|TRBD1|few
TGCGCCAGCAGCTTAGGGACAGTCTCCTACGAGCAGTACTTC
CASSLGTVSYEQYF
>17|TRBJ1-5|TRBV27|-|-
TGTGCCAGCATGGAAGTCAGGGGCTCTTATAGCAATCAGCCCCAGCATTTT
CASMEVRGSYSNQPQHF
>16|TRBJ2-7|TRBV4-2|-|few
TGTGCCAGCAGCCAAGAGGGCGGGACTTTTTCCTACGAGCAGTACTTC
CASSQEGGTFSYEQYF
>16|TRBJ2-1|TRBV5-1|TRBD2|-
TGCGCCAGCAGCTTGGAGGCTAGCGGGGACTACAATGAGCAGTTCTTC
CASSLEASGDYNEQFF
>14|TRBJ2-7|TRBV7-9|-|-
TGTGCCAGCGTGTCCCAGGGGATGTCCTACGAGCAGTACTTC
CASVSQGMSYEQYF
>13|TRBJ1-1|TRBV5-1|-|-
TGCGCCAGCAGCTTTGGTGGGACGAGTGAAGCTTTCTTT
CASSFGGTSEAFF
>16|TRBJ1-3|TRBV19|-|-
TGTGCCAGTAGTATAGAATGGAATCCTACTGGAAACACCATATATTTT
CASSIEWNPTGNTIYF
>15|TRBJ2-4|TRBV6-6|TRBD1|-
TGTGCCAGCTCTTCTCAGGGGGCTGCCAAAAACATTCAGTACTTC
CASSSQGAAKNIQYF
>14|TRBJ2-7|TRBV2|TRBD1|-
TGTGCCAGCAGTGAGGGACAGGGGTTCTCCGAGCAGTACTTC
CASSEGQGFSEQYF
>17|TRBJ1-6|TRBV19|-|once
TGTGCCAGTAGTATACGTCTCGGGGGATCCTATAATTCACCCCTCCACTTT
CASSIRLGGSYNSPLHF
>16|TRBJ2-2|TRBV7-9|-|-
TGTGCCAGCAGCTTACCTGGAAAAGGGGACCCCGGGGAGCTGTTTTTT
CASSLPGKGDPGELFF
>13|TRBJ1-1|TRBV7-8|TRBD1|-
TGTGCCAGCAGTTTAACAGGGGGCACTGAAGCTTTCTTT
CASSLTGGTEAFF
>13|TRBJ1-1|TRBV7-2|-|-
TGTGCCAGCAGCCCAAGACAGAACACTGAAGCTTTCTTT
CASSPRQNTEAFF